This is a list of T cell receptor beta chains from one sample in a study of CD8+CD57+ T cells in acquired aplastic anemia. Each CDR3 protein is one row after TCRdb ran MiXCR on the reads. In the table there are approximately 470,000 distinct CDR3 sequences, less than 35% of which are singletons. Sequencing was carried out using sorted CD4+, CD8+, or CD8+CD57+ T cells (not recorded which) from PBMCs. The source is a human donor with aplastic anemia. Each CDR3 is given without its conserved first and last residue. Fields, in order: V gene, D gene, CDR3 length, CDR3 protein. D genes are given only for firm matches.

v_gene: TRBV7-9; d_gene: -; len: 12; CDR3aa: ASSPHTDAEKLF
v_gene: TRBV6-1; d_gene: -; len: 12; CDR3aa: ASSEQGFDQPQH
v_gene: TRBV19; d_gene: -; len: 11; CDR3aa: ASSSRTNYGYT
v_gene: TRBV20-1; d_gene: TRBD1; len: 11; CDR3aa: SAQLVTGHEQY
v_gene: TRBV6-5; d_gene: -; len: 13; CDR3aa: AISYSRTTTDTQY
v_gene: TRBV4-3; d_gene: TRBD1; len: 14; CDR3aa: ASSRRTGAATQPQH
v_gene: TRBV14; d_gene: TRBD1; len: 15; CDR3aa: ASSPHTGTGWNTEAF
v_gene: TRBV2; d_gene: TRBD1; len: 12; CDR3aa: ASSDPGQVDGYT
v_gene: TRBV13; d_gene: -; len: 11; CDR3aa: ASSLGLRQPQH
v_gene: TRBV2; d_gene: -; len: 11; CDR3aa: ASRPAESGEQY
v_gene: TRBV15; d_gene: TRBD1; len: 14; CDR3aa: ATSRHRDRAGEPQH
v_gene: TRBV19; d_gene: -; len: 10; CDR3aa: ASSAGIYGYT
v_gene: TRBV6-2/TRBV6-3; d_gene: -; len: 16; CDR3aa: ASSYSLSFLGTTDTQY
v_gene: TRBV25-1; d_gene: -; len: 14; CDR3aa: ASSQDRGPRKETQY
v_gene: TRBV29-1; d_gene: -; len: 11; CDR3aa: SVLGWQYTEQF
v_gene: TRBV30; d_gene: -; len: 11; CDR3aa: AWSLGPLQPQH
v_gene: TRBV3-1; d_gene: -; len: 9; CDR3aa: ASSQLSEAF
v_gene: TRBV18; d_gene: -; len: 14; CDR3aa: ASSPGRDEVRYEQY
v_gene: TRBV10-3; d_gene: TRBD1; len: 13; CDR3aa: AINERQGFGTEAF
v_gene: TRBV20-1; d_gene: TRBD1; len: 12; CDR3aa: SARDRAGANVLT
v_gene: TRBV15; d_gene: TRBD1; len: 11; CDR3aa: ATSRPTGEGYT
v_gene: TRBV20-1; d_gene: TRBD2; len: 17; CDR3aa: SASGPGLAGEGAKNIQY
v_gene: TRBV19; d_gene: -; len: 12; CDR3aa: ASSIEFGRARAF
v_gene: TRBV19; d_gene: -; len: 12; CDR3aa: ASSITGTGTEAF
v_gene: TRBV19; d_gene: TRBD2; len: 14; CDR3aa: ASSGLAGDSYNEQF
v_gene: TRBV12-3/TRBV12-4; d_gene: TRBD1; len: 10; CDR3aa: ASSPGGVGYT
v_gene: TRBV20-1; d_gene: TRBD1; len: 13; CDR3aa: SARRGRDRVYEQY
v_gene: TRBV6-1; d_gene: -; len: 13; CDR3aa: ASSQDKAGGTEAF
v_gene: TRBV2; d_gene: -; len: 10; CDR3aa: ASSVDSYGYT
v_gene: TRBV6-5; d_gene: -; len: 12; CDR3aa: ASSYSLQQETQY
v_gene: TRBV13; d_gene: TRBD1; len: 12; CDR3aa: ATRDRDHTDTQY
v_gene: TRBV4-3; d_gene: TRBD2; len: 14; CDR3aa: ASSHAVGRGGVEQF
v_gene: TRBV3-1; d_gene: -; len: 12; CDR3aa: ASSQEGSNTEAF
v_gene: TRBV7-9; d_gene: -; len: 12; CDR3aa: ASSLAPSVVEAF
v_gene: TRBV5-4; d_gene: -; len: 12; CDR3aa: ASSFGGLNYGYT
v_gene: TRBV14; d_gene: TRBD1; len: 16; CDR3aa: ASSLTGAKSSYNSPLH
v_gene: TRBV29-1; d_gene: -; len: 9; CDR3aa: SVEVRYEQY
v_gene: TRBV19; d_gene: TRBD1; len: 13; CDR3aa: ASRFRGTGTYEQY
v_gene: TRBV20-1; d_gene: TRBD2; len: 17; CDR3aa: SARPAVAGVPISTYEQY
v_gene: TRBV10-3; d_gene: TRBD1; len: 11; CDR3aa: AITRDRNTEAF
v_gene: TRBV4-3; d_gene: -; len: 12; CDR3aa: ASSQVSETYGYT
v_gene: TRBV19; d_gene: -; len: 11; CDR3aa: ASSMGNLNEQF
v_gene: TRBV7-9; d_gene: -; len: 9; CDR3aa: AGSSAYEQY
v_gene: TRBV2; d_gene: TRBD1; len: 15; CDR3aa: ASSEARTGASNQPQH
v_gene: TRBV5-1; d_gene: -; len: 11; CDR3aa: ASSFDRSNEQF
v_gene: TRBV5-5; d_gene: -; len: 12; CDR3aa: ASSPYRDNSPLH
v_gene: TRBV12-3/TRBV12-4; d_gene: -; len: 12; CDR3aa: ASRKDPFNSPLH
v_gene: TRBV5-1; d_gene: -; len: 13; CDR3aa: ASSRDGPNNSPLH
v_gene: TRBV29-1; d_gene: TRBD1; len: 12; CDR3aa: SVDLDRSNYGYT
v_gene: TRBV13; d_gene: TRBD1; len: 14; CDR3aa: ASSSRQGKSDEKLF
v_gene: TRBV25-1; d_gene: TRBD1; len: 13; CDR3aa: ASSEVRDRGETQY
v_gene: TRBV7-7; d_gene: -; len: 11; CDR3aa: ASSLANVETQY